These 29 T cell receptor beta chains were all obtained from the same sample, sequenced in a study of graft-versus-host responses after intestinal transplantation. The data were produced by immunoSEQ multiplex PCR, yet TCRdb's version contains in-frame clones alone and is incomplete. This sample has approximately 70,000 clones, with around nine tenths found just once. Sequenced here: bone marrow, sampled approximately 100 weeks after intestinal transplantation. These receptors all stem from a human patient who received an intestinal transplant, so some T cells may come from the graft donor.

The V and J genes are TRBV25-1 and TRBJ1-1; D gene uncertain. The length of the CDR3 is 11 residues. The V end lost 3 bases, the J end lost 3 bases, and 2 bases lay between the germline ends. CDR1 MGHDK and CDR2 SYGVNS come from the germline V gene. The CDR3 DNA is TGTGCCAGCAGTGATGACACTGAAGCTTTCTTT. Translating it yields CASSDDTEAFF.

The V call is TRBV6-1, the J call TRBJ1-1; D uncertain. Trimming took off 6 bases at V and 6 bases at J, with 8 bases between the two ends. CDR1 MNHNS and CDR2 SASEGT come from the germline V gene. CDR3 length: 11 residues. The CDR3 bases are TGTGCCAGCAGGGACGGCCCTGAAGCTTTCTTT. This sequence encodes CASRDGPEAFF.

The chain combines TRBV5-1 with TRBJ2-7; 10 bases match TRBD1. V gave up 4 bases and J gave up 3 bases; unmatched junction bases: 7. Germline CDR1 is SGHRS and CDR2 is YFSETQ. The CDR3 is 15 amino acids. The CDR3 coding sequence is TGCGCCAGCAGCGGCAGACAGGGGGCAAGCTACGAGCAGTACTTC. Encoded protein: CASSGRQGASYEQYF.

In nucleotides, the CDR3 is TGTGCCAGCAGCTTAGGAGGGGGCGGGACGGGCGAAAAACTGTTTTTT. Its translation is CASSLGGGGTGEKLFF. The V and J genes are TRBV11-2 and TRBJ1-4, with 7 bases that match TRBD1. In germline, CDR1 is SGHAT, CDR2 FQNNGV. This CDR3 has 16 residues. V lost 1 base and J lost 8; bases outside the gene matches: 10.

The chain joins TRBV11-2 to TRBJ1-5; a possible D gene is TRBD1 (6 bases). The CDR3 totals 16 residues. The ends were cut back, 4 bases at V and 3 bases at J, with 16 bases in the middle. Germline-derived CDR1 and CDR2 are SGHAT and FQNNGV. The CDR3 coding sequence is TGTGCCAGCAGCTCCAGGGGTGCAGGGGCCAATCAGCCCCAGCATTTT. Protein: CASSSRGAGANQPQHF.

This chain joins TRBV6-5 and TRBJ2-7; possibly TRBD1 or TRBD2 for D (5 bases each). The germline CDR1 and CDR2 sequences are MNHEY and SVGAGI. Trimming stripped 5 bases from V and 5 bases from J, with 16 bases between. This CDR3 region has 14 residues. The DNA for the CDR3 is TGTGCCAGCAGTGAATGGGGGTTACCCCACGAGCAGTACTTC. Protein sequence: CASSEWGLPHEQYF.

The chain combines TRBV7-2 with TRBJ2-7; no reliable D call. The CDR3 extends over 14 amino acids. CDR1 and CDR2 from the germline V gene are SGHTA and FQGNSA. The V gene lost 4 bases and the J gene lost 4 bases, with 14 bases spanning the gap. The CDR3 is CASSSKWKAYEQYF. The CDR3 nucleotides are TGTGCCAGCAGCTCGAAATGGAAGGCATACGAGCAGTACTTC.

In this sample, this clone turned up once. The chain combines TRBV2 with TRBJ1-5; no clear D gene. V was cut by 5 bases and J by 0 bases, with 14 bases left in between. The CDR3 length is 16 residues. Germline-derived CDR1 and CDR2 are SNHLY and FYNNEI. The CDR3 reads CASSRTGFYSNQPQHF. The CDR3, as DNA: TGTGCCAGCAGTCGAACCGGTTTCTATAGCAATCAGCCCCAGCATTTT.

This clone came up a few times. For the CDR3, the DNA is TGTGCCAGTTCAGGTACGGGTAATTCACCCCTCCACTTT. It yields the protein CASSGTGNSPLHF. The gene calls are TRBV19 and TRBJ1-6; the D is unclear. The CDR3 extends over 13 amino acids. V was clipped by 8 bases and J by 6 bases, with 11 bases between them. Germline values: CDR1 LNHDA, CDR2 SQIVND (reference sequence).

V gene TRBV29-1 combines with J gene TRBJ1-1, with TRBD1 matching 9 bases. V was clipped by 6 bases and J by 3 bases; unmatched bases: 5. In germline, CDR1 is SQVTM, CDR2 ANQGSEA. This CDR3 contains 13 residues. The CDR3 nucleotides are TGCAGCGTCTCGACAGGGGGGGACACTGAAGCTTTCTTT. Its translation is CSVSTGGDTEAFF. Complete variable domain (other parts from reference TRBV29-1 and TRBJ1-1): SAVISQKPSRDICQRGTSLTIQCQVDSQVTMMFWYRQQPGQSLTLIATANQGSEATYESGFVIDKFPISRPNLTFSTLTVSNMSPEDSSIYLCSVSTGGDTEAFFGQGTRLTVV.

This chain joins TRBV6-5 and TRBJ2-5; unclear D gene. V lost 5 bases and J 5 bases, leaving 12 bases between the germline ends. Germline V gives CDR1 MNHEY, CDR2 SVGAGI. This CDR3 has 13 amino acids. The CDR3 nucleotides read TGTGCCAGCAGTCGCTTTCTAGGGGAGACCCAGTACTTC. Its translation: CASSRFLGETQYF.

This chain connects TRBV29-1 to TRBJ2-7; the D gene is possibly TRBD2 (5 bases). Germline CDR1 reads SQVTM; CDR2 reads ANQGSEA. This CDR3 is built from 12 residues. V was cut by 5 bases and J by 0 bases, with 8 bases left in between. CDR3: CSVSRDSYEQYF. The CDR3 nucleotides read TGCAGCGTTTCCCGGGACTCCTACGAGCAGTACTTC.

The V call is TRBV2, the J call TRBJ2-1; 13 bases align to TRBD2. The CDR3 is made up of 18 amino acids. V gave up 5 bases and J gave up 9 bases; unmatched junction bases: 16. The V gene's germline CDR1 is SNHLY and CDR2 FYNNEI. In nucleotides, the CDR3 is TGTGCCAGCAGTCCAATGAGGACTAGCGGGAGCCCCTGGGGTGAGCAGTTCTTC. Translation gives CASSPMRTSGSPWGEQFF.

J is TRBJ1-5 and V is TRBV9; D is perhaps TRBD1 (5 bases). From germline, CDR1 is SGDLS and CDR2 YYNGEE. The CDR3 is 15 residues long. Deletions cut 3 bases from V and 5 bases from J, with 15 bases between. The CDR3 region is CASSEGQGFHQPQHF. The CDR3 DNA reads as TGTGCCAGCAGCGAAGGGCAGGGATTCCATCAGCCCCAGCATTTT.

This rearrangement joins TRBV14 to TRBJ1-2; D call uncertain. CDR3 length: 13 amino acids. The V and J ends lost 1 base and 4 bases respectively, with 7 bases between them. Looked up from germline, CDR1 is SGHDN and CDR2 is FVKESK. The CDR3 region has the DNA TGTGCCAGCAGCCAAGGTCGTGGCTATGGCTACACCTTC. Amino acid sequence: CASSQGRGYGYTF. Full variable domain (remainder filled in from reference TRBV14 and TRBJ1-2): EAGVTQFPSHSVIEKGQTVTLRCDPISGHDNLYWYRRVMGKEIKFLLHFVKESKQDESGMPNNRFLAERTGGTYSTLKVQPAELEDSGVYFCASSQGRGYGYTFGSGTRLTVV.

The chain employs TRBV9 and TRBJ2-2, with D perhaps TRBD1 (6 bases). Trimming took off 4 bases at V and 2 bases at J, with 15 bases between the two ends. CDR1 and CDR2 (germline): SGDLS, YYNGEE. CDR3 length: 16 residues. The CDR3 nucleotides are TGTGCCAGCAGCCCTAGGACAGTTCTAAACACCGGGGAGCTGTTTTTT. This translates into CASSPRTVLNTGELFF. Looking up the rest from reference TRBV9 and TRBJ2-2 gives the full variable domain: DSGVTQTPKHLITATGQRVTLRCSPRSGDLSVYWYQQSLDQGLQFLIQYYNGEERAKGNILERFSAQQFPDLHSELNLSSLELGDSALYFCASSPRTVLNTGELFFGEGSRLTVL.

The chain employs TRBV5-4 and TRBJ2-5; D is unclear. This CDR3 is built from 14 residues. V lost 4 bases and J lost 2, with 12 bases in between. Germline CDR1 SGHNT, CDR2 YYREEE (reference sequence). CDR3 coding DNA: TGTGCCAGCAGCCGGACCCCCTCGCAAGAGACCCAGTACTTC. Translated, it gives CASSRTPSQETQYF.

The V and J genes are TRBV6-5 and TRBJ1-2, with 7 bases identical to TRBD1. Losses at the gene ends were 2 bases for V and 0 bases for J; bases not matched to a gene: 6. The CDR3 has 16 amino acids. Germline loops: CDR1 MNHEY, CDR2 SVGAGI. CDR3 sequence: CASSYQGVFANYGYTF. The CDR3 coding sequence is TGTGCCAGCAGTTACCAGGGGGTCTTCGCTAACTATGGCTACACCTTC.

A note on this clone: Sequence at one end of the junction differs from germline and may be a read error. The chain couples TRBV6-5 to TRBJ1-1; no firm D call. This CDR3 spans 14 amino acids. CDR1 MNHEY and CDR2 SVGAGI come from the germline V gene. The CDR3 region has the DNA TGTGCCATCAGTTTTGGGGAACGGAACACTGAAGCTTTCTTT. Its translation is CAISFGERNTEAFF.

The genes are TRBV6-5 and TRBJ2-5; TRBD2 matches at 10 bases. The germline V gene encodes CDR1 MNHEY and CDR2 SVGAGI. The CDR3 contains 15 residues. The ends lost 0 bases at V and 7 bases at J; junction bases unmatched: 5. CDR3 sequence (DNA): TGTGCCAGCAGTTACTCGCTAGCGGGAGATGGGACCCAGTACTTC. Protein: CASSYSLAGDGTQYF.

The DNA for the CDR3 is TGTGCCAGCGGCGGAGGGACTGAAGCTTTCTTT. It encodes CASGGGTEAFF. The V gene is TRBV7-9, the J gene TRBJ1-1; D not resolved. Trimming took 8 bases from V and 5 from J, leaving 9 bases between them. The CDR3 is 11 amino acids. CDR1 SEHNR and CDR2 FQNEAQ come from the germline V gene (reference sequence). Complete variable domain (other parts from reference TRBV7-9 and TRBJ1-1): DTGVSQNPRHKITKRGQNVTFRCDPISEHNRLYWYRQTLGQGPEFLTYFQNEAQLEKSRLLSDRFSAERPKGSFSTLEIQRTEQGDSAMYLCASGGGTEAFFGQGTRLTVV.

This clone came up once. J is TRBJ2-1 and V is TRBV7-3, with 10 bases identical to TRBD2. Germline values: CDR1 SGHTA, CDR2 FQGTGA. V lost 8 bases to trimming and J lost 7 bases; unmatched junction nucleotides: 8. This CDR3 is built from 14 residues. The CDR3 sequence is CASGTSAPANEQFF. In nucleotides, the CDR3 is TGTGCCAGCGGGACTAGCGCTCCAGCGAATGAGCAGTTCTTC.

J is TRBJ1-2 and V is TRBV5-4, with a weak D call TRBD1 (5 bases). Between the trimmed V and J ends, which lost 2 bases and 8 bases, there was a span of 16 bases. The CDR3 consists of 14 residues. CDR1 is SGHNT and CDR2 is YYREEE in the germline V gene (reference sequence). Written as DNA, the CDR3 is TGTGCCAGCAGCTTCATGGGGGAAGGAAAGGGCTACACCTTC. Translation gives CASSFMGEGKGYTF.

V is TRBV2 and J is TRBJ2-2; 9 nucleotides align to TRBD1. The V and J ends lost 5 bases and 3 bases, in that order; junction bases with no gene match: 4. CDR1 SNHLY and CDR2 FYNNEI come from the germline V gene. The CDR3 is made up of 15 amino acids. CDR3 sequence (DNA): TGTGCCAGCAGTCCGGGACAGGGTTACACCGGGGAGCTGTTTTTT. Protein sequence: CASSPGQGYTGELFF.

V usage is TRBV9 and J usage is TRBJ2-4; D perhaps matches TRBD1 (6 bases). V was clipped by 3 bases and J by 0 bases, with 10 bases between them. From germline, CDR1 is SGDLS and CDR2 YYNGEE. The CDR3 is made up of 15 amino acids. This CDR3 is CASSEGDLAKNIQYF. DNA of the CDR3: TGTGCCAGCAGCGAGGGGGACCTAGCCAAAAACATTCAGTACTTC.

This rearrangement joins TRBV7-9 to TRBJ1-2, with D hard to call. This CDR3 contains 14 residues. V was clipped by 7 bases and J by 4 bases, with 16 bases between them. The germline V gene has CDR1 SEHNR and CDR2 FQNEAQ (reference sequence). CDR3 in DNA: TGTGCCAGCACCAACCAGAGGGAGGGCTATGGCTACACCTTC. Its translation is CASTNQREGYGYTF.

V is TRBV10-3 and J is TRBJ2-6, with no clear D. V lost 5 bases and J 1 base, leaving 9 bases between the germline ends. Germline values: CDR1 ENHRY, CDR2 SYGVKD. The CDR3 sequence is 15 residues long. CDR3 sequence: CAISLSSSGANVLTF. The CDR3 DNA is TGTGCCATCAGTCTAAGTAGTTCTGGGGCCAACGTCCTGACTTTC.

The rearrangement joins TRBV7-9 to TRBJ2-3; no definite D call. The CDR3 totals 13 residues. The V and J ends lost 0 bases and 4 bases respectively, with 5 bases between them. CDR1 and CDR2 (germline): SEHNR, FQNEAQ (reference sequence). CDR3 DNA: TGTGCCAGCAGCTTAGCGTCCCCAGATACGCAGTATTTT. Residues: CASSLASPDTQYF.

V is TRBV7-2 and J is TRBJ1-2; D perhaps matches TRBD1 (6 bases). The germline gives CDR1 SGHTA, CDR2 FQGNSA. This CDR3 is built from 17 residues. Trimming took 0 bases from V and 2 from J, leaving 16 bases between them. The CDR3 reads CASSLAVGGRGNYGYTF. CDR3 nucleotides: TGTGCCAGCAGCTTAGCGGTGGGTGGCAGGGGCAACTATGGCTACACCTTC.